Each of the 30 T cell receptor beta chains below was sequenced from the same sample in a study of blood T cell repertoires in COVID-19. The repertoire was sequenced with immunoSEQ multiplex PCR; TCRdb's copy has only in-frame clones and lacks some. The sample has some 210,000 clones; about 83% are singletons. Specimen: peripheral blood. These TCRs come from a man over 45 with active or convalescent COVID-19.

The J gene is TRBJ2-3, the V gene TRBV24-1; 10 bases match TRBD2. Germline lookup yields CDR1 KGHDR and CDR2 SFDVKD. V gave up 2 bases and J gave up 4 bases; unmatched junction bases: 5. The CDR3 has 16 residues. This CDR3 reads CATSDSSGRNSDTQYF. The CDR3 nucleotides read TGTGCCACCAGTGATTCTAGCGGGAGAAATTCAGATACGCAGTATTTT.

The chain recombines TRBV7-2 with TRBJ2-7; TRBD2 is a possible D gene (6 bases). V lost 6 bases and J lost 4, with 16 bases in between. The germline V gene has CDR1 SGHTA and CDR2 FQGNSA. The CDR3 covers 14 residues. The CDR3, as DNA: TGTGCCAGCAGTCCCGCGACTAGTCGGTACGAGCAGTACTTC. The encoded protein is CASSPATSRYEQYF.

The chain uses TRBV2 and TRBJ2-3; D is unclear. Deletions cut 4 bases from V and 2 bases from J, with 7 bases between. Germline V gene sequence: CDR1 SNHLY, CDR2 FYNNEI. The CDR3 has 13 residues. In nucleotides, the CDR3 is TGTGCCAGCAGTGTTGACAACACAGATACGCAGTATTTT. It specifies CASSVDNTDTQYF.

The V gene is TRBV10-1, the J gene TRBJ1-6, with D possibly being TRBD1 (6 bases). The germline CDR1 and CDR2 sequences are WNHNN and SYGVQD (reference sequence). The V and J ends lost 6 bases and 6 bases respectively, with 12 bases between them. This CDR3 contains 14 residues. In DNA form, the CDR3 reads TGCGCCAGCAGCTCGGGACAACTTAATTCACCCCTCCACTTT. Protein sequence: CASSSGQLNSPLHF.

The table lists this clone with a count of one. The chain combines TRBV5-1 with TRBJ1-5; D is perhaps TRBD1 (5 bases). Trimming took 0 bases from V and 5 from J, leaving 12 bases between them. Germline-derived CDR1 and CDR2 are SGHRS and YFSETQ. This CDR3 has 15 amino acids. For the CDR3, the DNA is TGCGCCAGCAGCTTGGTGGGCAGGGTAGATCAGCCCCAGCATTTT. It specifies CASSLVGRVDQPQHF.

The chain recombines TRBV28 with TRBJ2-7, with 7 bases identical to TRBD2. This CDR3 spans 14 amino acids. The J segment lost 3 bases and the V segment lost 3 bases, leaving 5 bases of the junction unmatched. Looked up from germline, CDR1 is MDHEN and CDR2 is SYDVKM. CDR3 sequence: CASSLGGVGYEQYF. In DNA form, the CDR3 reads TGTGCCAGCAGTTTGGGGGGGGTCGGCTACGAGCAGTACTTC.

This clone has a handful of counts. The chain joins TRBV19 to TRBJ2-3, with 11 bases that match TRBD2. The CDR3 has 20 residues. Per the germline V gene, CDR1 is LNHDA and CDR2 is SQIVND (reference sequence). V was pared by 1 base and J by 0 bases, with 12 bases of the junction left unmatched. CDR3 coding DNA: TGTGCCAGTAGTATAGGAACTAGCGGGGGCTCCGGTCCTAGCACAGATACGCAGTATTTT. Translating gives CASSIGTSGGSGPSTDTQYF.

J is TRBJ2-5 and V is TRBV6-5; D is ambiguous. Between the trimmed V and J ends, which lost 4 bases and 3 bases, there was a span of 9 bases. The CDR3 runs to 13 residues. Germline CDR1 reads MNHEY; CDR2 reads SVGAGI. The CDR3 here is CASSFRLEETQYF. DNA for the CDR3: TGTGCCAGCAGTTTCCGACTGGAAGAGACCCAGTACTTC.

V gene TRBV19 combines with J gene TRBJ2-5, with unresolved D. Germline V CDR1 and CDR2: LNHDA, SQIVND (reference sequence). V lost 6 bases and J lost 0, with 5 bases in between. The CDR3 has 12 amino acids. In DNA form, the CDR3 reads TGTGCCAGTAGCATCAACCAAGAGACCCAGTACTTC. It codes for CASSINQETQYF.

The gene calls are TRBV28 and TRBJ2-5; no firm D call. Deletions cut 7 bases from V and 1 base from J, with 4 bases between. Germline assignment: CDR1 MDHEN and CDR2 SYDVKM. There are 11 residues in the CDR3. CDR3 DNA sequence: TGTGCCAGCATGGCCCAAGAGACCCAGTACTTC. Translation: CASMAQETQYF.

The CDR3 here is CASSLKPGLAVGSTDTQYF. The CDR3 DNA reads as TGCGCCAGCAGCTTAAAACCGGGACTAGCGGTCGGGAGCACAGATACGCAGTATTTT. The chain combines TRBV5-1 with TRBJ2-3; 11 bases are a match to TRBD2. Germline V CDR1 and CDR2: SGHRS, YFSETQ. Trimming took 2 bases from V and 0 from J; bases not matched to a gene: 11. The CDR3 extends over 19 amino acids. The full variable domain, in which reference TRBV5-1 and TRBJ2-3 provide the parts outside the CDR3, is KAGVTQTPRYLIKTRGQQVTLSCSPISGHRSVSWYQQTPGQGLQFLFEYFSETQRNKGNFPGRFSGRQFSNSRSEMNVSTLELGDSALYLCASSLKPGLAVGSTDTQYFGPGTRLTVL.

V gene TRBV5-6 combines with J gene TRBJ1-2, with D hard to call. Germline-derived CDR1 and CDR2 are SGHDT and YYEEEE. This CDR3 is 13 amino acids long. V was clipped by 1 base and J by 4 bases, with 8 bases between them. The CDR3 loop reads CASSLSGSYGYTF. CDR3 nucleotide sequence: TGTGCCAGCAGCTTGTCCGGGTCCTATGGCTACACCTTC.

The chain recombines TRBV28 with TRBJ1-1; 10 positions match TRBD1. Germline lookup yields CDR1 MDHEN and CDR2 SYDVKM. V lost 6 bases to trimming and J lost 5 bases; unmatched junction nucleotides: 12. The CDR3 is 16 amino acids. This CDR3 reads CASRPIPGQGTTEAFF. In nucleotides, the CDR3 is TGTGCCAGCAGACCAATCCCGGGACAGGGGACAACTGAAGCTTTCTTT.

Only one count was recorded for this clone. The chain recombines TRBV28 with TRBJ2-7; 7 bases map to TRBD1. Germline CDR1 is MDHEN and CDR2 is SYDVKM. The CDR3 has 16 residues. Germline trimming cut 5 bases from V and 2 bases from J; bases unmatched to any gene: 12. The CDR3 loop is CASSRYSGGVAYEQYF. The CDR3, as DNA: TGTGCCAGCAGTCGCTACTCAGGGGGAGTAGCCTACGAGCAGTACTTC.

The V gene is TRBV6-2 or TRBV6-3, the J gene TRBJ2-5; weak D call: TRBD1 (7 bases). CDR1 and CDR2 (germline): MNHEY, SVGEGT. V was clipped by 2 bases and J by 3 bases, with 10 bases between them. The CDR3 runs 14 residues. The CDR3: CASSYRGTEETQYF. In nucleotides, the CDR3 is TGTGCCAGCAGTTACCGCGGGACAGAAGAGACCCAGTACTTC.

This rearrangement joins TRBV20-1 to TRBJ2-5; maybe TRBD1 (5 bases). Germline V gene data show CDR1 as DFQATT and CDR2 as SNEGSKA (reference sequence). With 1 base removed from V and 9 bases from J, the gap between germline ends came to 9 bases. This CDR3 is 11 amino acids long. The CDR3 here is CSARVLGAQYF. In DNA form, the CDR3 reads TGCAGTGCTAGAGTCTTAGGGGCCCAGTACTTC.

The chain combines TRBV4-1 with TRBJ1-2, with TRBD1 as a possible D gene (6 bases). Trimming took 2 bases from V and 4 from J, leaving 23 bases between them. This CDR3 is 18 amino acids long. Germline V CDR1 and CDR2: MGHRA, YSYEKL. CDR3: CASSQSPLRGLGGYGYTF. CDR3 DNA: TGCGCCAGCAGCCAAAGCCCGCTCAGGGGCCTTGGAGGCTATGGCTACACCTTC.

This clone was detected only once. V and J are TRBV7-5 and TRBJ1-5. TRBV7-5 is a known pseudogene. This CDR3 spans 12 amino acids. In DNA form, the CDR3 reads TGTGCCAGAAGTAGGGAGAATCAGCCCCAGCATTTT. Its translation: CARSRENQPQHF.

This clone was counted a few times. CDR3 sequence: CASSEASQVSYYEQYF. The CDR3 nucleotides are TGTGCCAGCAGTGAAGCAAGCCAGGTCAGCTACTACGAGCAGTACTTC. V usage is TRBV6-1 and J usage is TRBJ2-7; no clear D. The CDR3 loop spans 16 amino acids. Germline lookup yields CDR1 MNHNS and CDR2 SASEGT. Trimming stripped 0 bases from V and 3 bases from J, with 15 bases between.

The chain joins TRBV30 to TRBJ2-7; possible D gene TRBD1, 6 bases. Germline assignment: CDR1 GTSNPN and CDR2 SVGIG (reference sequence). With 3 bases removed from V and 0 bases from J, the gap between germline ends came to 21 bases. The CDR3 is 17 amino acids. CDR3 coding DNA: TGTGCCTGGAGGGCTAACTCTGACAGGATACACTCCTACGAGCAGTACTTC. Residues: CAWRANSDRIHSYEQYF. The full variable domain, in which reference TRBV30 and TRBJ2-7 provide the parts outside the CDR3, is SQTIHQWPATLVQPVGSPLSLECTVEGTSNPNLYWYRQAAGRGLQLLFYSVGIGQISSEVPQNLSASRPQDRQFILSSKKLLLSDSGFYLCAWRANSDRIHSYEQYFGPGTRLTVT.

The CDR3: CASRAVASFVEQFF. CDR3 nucleotide sequence: TGTGCCTCACGAGCGGTAGCCTCCTTTGTGGAGCAGTTCTTC. The chain couples TRBV9 to TRBJ2-1; the D gene is possibly TRBD2 (5 bases). Looked up from germline, CDR1 is SGDLS and CDR2 is YYNGEE. The CDR3 has 14 residues. Trimming took off 10 bases at V and 10 bases at J, with 24 bases between the two ends.

The V call is TRBV19, the J call TRBJ2-7; D uncertain. The CDR3 spans 14 residues. The V end lost 5 bases, the J end lost 0 bases, and 11 bases lay between the germline ends. Germline-derived CDR1 and CDR2 are LNHDA and SQIVND (reference sequence). The CDR3 DNA is TGTGCCAGTAGTCCCCGTCAGGACTCCTACGAGCAGTACTTC. This codes for CASSPRQDSYEQYF.

The genes are TRBV6-2 or TRBV6-3 and TRBJ2-7; D may be TRBD2 (6 bases). In germline, CDR1 is MNHEY, CDR2 SVGEGT. The CDR3 is made up of 14 amino acids. V lost 4 bases, J lost 3 bases, and 13 bases lay in between. The CDR3 loop reads CASSLEGKVYEQYF. The CDR3 DNA reads TGTGCCAGCAGTTTGGAGGGCAAGGTCTACGAGCAGTACTTC.

The CDR3 here is CASSGQGTKNIQYF. The CDR3 nucleotides are TGTGCCAGCAGCGGACAGGGGACCAAAAACATTCAGTACTTC. The J gene is TRBJ2-4, the V gene TRBV6-5, with 9 bases identical to TRBD1. CDR1 and CDR2 (germline): MNHEY, SVGAGI. V lost 6 bases and J lost 2; bases outside the gene matches: 2. The CDR3 contains 14 residues.

The chain has TRBV6-7 and TRBJ1-1; tentative D call: TRBD1 (5 bases). TRBV6-7 is designated an ORF whose function remains uncertain. The CDR3 is made up of 14 amino acids. V was trimmed by 3 bases and J by 2 bases, leaving 10 bases between them. CDR3 in amino acids: CASSYFDSNTEAFF. CDR3 bases: TGTGCCAGCAGTTATTTCGACAGTAACACTGAAGCTTTCTTT.

The gene calls are TRBV6-5 and TRBJ1-4; TRBD1 agrees at 12 bases. The CDR3 consists of 14 residues. CDR1 MNHEY and CDR2 SVGAGI come from the germline V gene. The trim removed 6 bases at V and 8 bases at J, leaving 4 bases unmatched. The CDR3 sequence is CASSAGQGAEKLFF. CDR3 DNA sequence: TGTGCCAGCAGCGCGGGACAGGGGGCAGAAAAACTGTTTTTT.

The J gene is TRBJ2-7, the V gene TRBV27; TRBD1 aligns across 11 bases. Germline assignment: CDR1 MNHEY and CDR2 SMNVEV (reference sequence). V lost 4 bases, J lost 3 bases, and 11 bases stayed unmatched. CDR3 length equals 17 residues. The CDR3 loop reads CASSSPSGQGAYYEQYF. In nucleotides, the CDR3 is TGTGCCAGCAGTTCTCCCTCAGGACAGGGGGCTTACTACGAGCAGTACTTC.

This rearrangement joins TRBV19 to TRBJ1-5, with TRBD1 identical over 7 bases. The junction had 7 bases not matched to a gene; V was cut back by 1 base and J by 7 bases. The CDR3 totals 15 residues. Germline CDR1 is LNHDA and CDR2 is SQIVND (reference sequence). CDR3: CASSIAQGRGQPQHF. CDR3 bases: TGTGCCAGTAGTATAGCGCAGGGCAGGGGGCAGCCCCAGCATTTT.

The chain has TRBV7-9 and TRBJ1-1; D is possibly TRBD1 (5 bases). The CDR3 extends over 19 amino acids. Germline CDR1 reads SEHNR; CDR2 reads FQNEAQ (reference sequence). The V end lost 4 bases, the J end lost 1 base, and 25 bases lay between the germline ends. The CDR3 spells CASSWGVIDPRAKNTEAFF. For the CDR3, the DNA is TGTGCCAGCAGCTGGGGGGTTATTGACCCTCGAGCGAAGAACACTGAAGCTTTCTTT.

The chain has TRBV7-2 and TRBJ1-1; no definite D call. V was trimmed by 3 bases and J by 1 base, leaving 9 bases between them. This CDR3 is built from 14 residues. Germline V gene sequence: CDR1 SGHTA, CDR2 FQGNSA. The CDR3 sequence is CASSFRRQNTEAFF. The CDR3 coding sequence is TGTGCCAGCAGCTTTCGGCGACAGAACACTGAAGCTTTCTTT. The full variable domain, with the rest looked up from reference TRBV7-2 and TRBJ1-1, is GAGVSQSPSNKVTEKGKDVELRCDPISGHTALYWYRQSLGQGLEFLIYFQGNSAPDKSGLPSDRFSAERTGGSVSTLTIQRTQQEDSAVYLCASSFRRQNTEAFFGQGTRLTVV.